The 25 T cell receptor beta chains below come from one sample, sequenced in a study of blood T cell repertoires in COVID-19. Method: immunoSEQ multiplex PCR; TCRdb's copy keeps in-frame clones and lacks some. The profile covers around 250,000 clones, with 86% appearing a single time and over 2% taken by the ten largest. The sample comprised peripheral blood. All receptors derive from a young man who had recovered from COVID-19.

V and J are TRBV4-3 and TRBJ2-7; 9 nucleotides align to TRBD1. Germline values: CDR1 LGHNA, CDR2 YSLEER. The junction had 5 bases not matched to a gene; V was cut back by 4 bases and J by 7 bases. The CDR3 extends over 13 amino acids. The CDR3 is CASSPRTGVEQYF. The CDR3 DNA reads TGCGCCAGCAGCCCTCGGACAGGGGTAGAGCAGTACTTC.

CDR3 residues: CALVVTEAFF. The DNA for the CDR3 is TGTGCCCTAGTCGTAACTGAAGCTTTCTTT. V is TRBV30 and J is TRBJ1-1; D not certain. This CDR3 contains 10 residues. CDR1 GTSNPN and CDR2 SVGIG come from the germline V gene (reference sequence). V was trimmed by 8 bases and J by 5 bases, leaving 9 bases between them.

The gene calls are TRBV15 and TRBJ2-2; D remains unclear. CDR3 length: 15 residues. V was trimmed by 0 bases and J by 7 bases, leaving 12 bases between them. Germline CDR1 and CDR2: LNHNV and YYDKDF (reference sequence). The CDR3 coding sequence is TGTGCCACCAGCAGAGATTACTACCTGGGCGGGGAGCTGTTTTTT. Encoded protein: CATSRDYYLGGELFF.

The chain carries TRBV3-1 (or the pseudogene TRBV3-2) and TRBJ2-7; D may be TRBD2 (5 bases). Looked up from germline, CDR1 is LGHDT and CDR2 is YNNKEL (reference sequence). The CDR3 totals 14 residues. The ends were cut back, 4 bases at V and 2 bases at J, with 12 bases in the middle. Here the CDR3 reads CASSPRELTYEQYF. CDR3 coding DNA: TGTGCCAGCAGCCCAAGGGAGCTAACCTACGAGCAGTACTTC.

This clone appeared a few times. This sequence joins TRBV6-2 or TRBV6-3 and TRBJ1-2; D not certain. The CDR3 has 14 residues. Germline loops: CDR1 MNHEY, CDR2 SVGEGT. Trimming stripped 2 bases from V and 4 bases from J, with 11 bases between. CDR3 amino acids: CASSYGEDFYGYTF. DNA for the CDR3: TGTGCCAGCAGTTACGGGGAGGACTTCTATGGCTACACCTTC.

This clone has only a few counts. Other DNA sequences in this specimen translate into the identical CDR3. The chain uses TRBV7-9 and TRBJ2-7; possible D gene TRBD1, 6 bases. The germline V gene encodes CDR1 SEHNR and CDR2 FQNEAQ (reference sequence). Trimming shortened V by 4 bases and J by 4 bases, and 8 bases separated the two germline ends. CDR3 length equals 12 residues. CDR3 nucleotide sequence: TGTGCCAGCAGCTCACAGGGTTACGAGCAGTACTTC. This encodes CASSSQGYEQYF.

V and J are TRBV5-1 and TRBJ1-1; 7 bases map to TRBD1. With 2 bases clipped from V and 1 base from J, the junction kept 5 bases outside the gene matches. The CDR3 spans 15 residues. The germline V gene has CDR1 SGHRS and CDR2 YFSETQ. The DNA of the CDR3 is TGCGCCAGCAGCTTCCAGGGGGTCGAGAACACTGAAGCTTTCTTT. Translating it yields CASSFQGVENTEAFF.

This clone was recorded only once. This chain uses TRBV5-1 with TRBJ1-5; no firm D call. The germline gives CDR1 SGHRS, CDR2 YFSETQ. V lost 0 bases and J 1 base, leaving 11 bases between the germline ends. This CDR3 region has 16 residues. This CDR3 reads CASSLGAPGSNQPQHF. CDR3 coding DNA: TGCGCCAGCAGCTTGGGGGCCCCGGGGAGCAATCAGCCCCAGCATTTT. Filled out from reference TRBV5-1 and TRBJ1-5, the complete variable domain reads KAGVTQTPRYLIKTRGQQVTLSCSPISGHRSVSWYQQTPGQGLQFLFEYFSETQRNKGNFPGRFSGRQFSNSRSEMNVSTLELGDSALYLCASSLGAPGSNQPQHFGDGTRLSIL.

This clone was detected once. The V and J genes are TRBV27 and TRBJ1-2; weak D call: TRBD1 (5 bases). The germline gives CDR1 MNHEY, CDR2 SMNVEV (reference sequence). CDR3 length equals 14 residues. Deletions cut 8 bases from V and 1 base from J, with 14 bases between. CDR3 in DNA: TGTGCCAGCTCCCCGGCGGGGCGTAACTATGGCTACACCTTC. Amino acid sequence: CASSPAGRNYGYTF.

The J gene is TRBJ2-3, the V gene TRBV11-3; 11 positions agree with TRBD2. The V gene end was trimmed by 2 bases and the J gene end by 8 bases; junction bases not matched to a gene: 3. This CDR3 spans 14 amino acids. The germline V gene encodes CDR1 SGHNT and CDR2 YENEEA. In DNA, the CDR3 is TGTGCCAGCAGCTTAAATAGCGGGGGGGCTACGCAGTATTTT. This encodes CASSLNSGGATQYF.

V is TRBV6-5 and J is TRBJ2-5; possibly TRBD2 for D (6 bases). Germline loops: CDR1 MNHEY, CDR2 SVGAGI. The V and J ends lost 7 bases and 1 base respectively, with 13 bases between them. This CDR3 contains 14 residues. CDR3 region: CASTPGLPQETQYF. The DNA of the CDR3 is TGTGCCAGCACCCCAGGACTACCCCAAGAGACCCAGTACTTC.

This clone was recorded a few times. The rearrangement uses TRBV6-2 or TRBV6-3 and TRBJ2-5; 8 nucleotides align to TRBD2. Germline CDR1 reads MNHEY; CDR2 reads SVGEGT. The CDR3 loop spans 15 amino acids. V was pared by 5 bases and J by 5 bases, with 10 bases of the junction left unmatched. For the CDR3, the DNA is TGTGCCAGCAGTGACTTAGCGGGGCCAGGGGAGACCCAGTACTTC. This gives the protein CASSDLAGPGETQYF.

The chain has TRBV9 and TRBJ1-6; TRBD1 aligns across 7 bases. This CDR3 comprises 15 residues. Germline V CDR1 and CDR2: SGDLS, YYNGEE. The V gene end was trimmed by 0 bases and the J gene end by 10 bases; junction bases not matched to a gene: 7. This CDR3 reads CASSVADRVRSPLHF. The CDR3 DNA reads TGTGCCAGCAGCGTAGCAGACAGGGTCAGGTCACCCCTCCACTTT.

As to this clone: Distinct nucleotide sequences in the sample also encode this CDR3. The rearrangement joins TRBV5-1 to TRBJ2-5; TRBD2 might be the D (5 bases). Trimming stripped 7 bases from V and 1 base from J, with 8 bases between. The CDR3 length is 12 residues. Germline CDR1 reads SGHRS; CDR2 reads YFSETQ. This CDR3 reads CASGSGQETQYF. The CDR3 region has the DNA TGCGCCAGCGGGAGCGGCCAAGAGACCCAGTACTTC.

V and J are TRBV12-5 and TRBJ2-1; D might be TRBD1 (5 bases). V lost 6 bases, J lost 4 bases, and 10 bases lay in between. CDR1 LGHNT and CDR2 FRNRAP come from the germline V gene. The CDR3 length is 13 residues. The DNA of the CDR3 is TGTGCTAGTGGGTCCCCAGGGTACAATGAGCAGTTCTTC. Translated: CASGSPGYNEQFF.

The chain uses TRBV16 and TRBJ2-7; D is unresolved. This CDR3 region has 12 residues. V shed 2 bases and J shed 4 bases, with 6 bases lying between them. Germline V gene data show CDR1 as KGHSY and CDR2 as FQNENV. CDR3 amino acids: CASSQGGYEQYF. In DNA form, the CDR3 reads TGTGCCAGCAGCCAAGGCGGATACGAGCAGTACTTC.

This clone was detected only a few times. The CDR3 bases are TGCGCCAGCAGCTCGACAGGGCCTAATTCACCCCTCCACTTT. Protein: CASSSTGPNSPLHF. This chain uses TRBV4-3 with TRBJ1-6; 7 nucleotides line up with TRBD1. Germline V gene data show CDR1 as LGHNA and CDR2 as YSLEER. V lost 5 bases to trimming and J lost 6 bases; unmatched junction nucleotides: 4. The CDR3 spans 14 residues.

The chain couples TRBV6-2 or TRBV6-3 to TRBJ1-1, with unresolved D. Between the trimmed V and J ends, which lost 2 bases and 4 bases, there was a span of 11 bases. Germline assignment: CDR1 MNHEY and CDR2 SVGEGT. The CDR3 totals 14 residues. CDR3 sequence: CASSYVGPGTEAFF. CDR3 nucleotides: TGTGCCAGCAGTTACGTGGGTCCGGGCACTGAAGCTTTCTTT.

The rearrangement links TRBV5-4 to TRBJ1-1; perhaps TRBD1 as D (6 bases). V shed 4 bases and J shed 4 bases, with 14 bases lying between them. From germline, CDR1 is SGHNT and CDR2 YYREEE (reference sequence). The CDR3 is 14 amino acids. The chain's CDR3 is CASSLEGGRTEAFF. The CDR3 DNA sequence: TGTGCCAGCAGCCTGGAGGGGGGGCGCACTGAAGCTTTCTTT.

The chain combines TRBV5-4 with TRBJ1-2; D remains unclear. V was shortened by 2 bases and J by 0 bases, with 5 bases between the two germline ends. Germline CDR1 is SGHNT and CDR2 is YYREEE (reference sequence). This CDR3 region has 13 residues. DNA of the CDR3: TGTGCCAGCAGCTTTTTAACTAACTATGGCTACACCTTC. Residues: CASSFLTNYGYTF.

This chain's CDR3 is CASSEDPFSYEQYF. The CDR3 DNA follows: TGTGCCAGCAGTGAAGATCCATTCTCCTACGAGCAGTACTTC. V usage is TRBV6-1 and J usage is TRBJ2-7; D uncertain. From germline, CDR1 is MNHNS and CDR2 SASEGT. V was clipped by 1 base and J by 0 bases, with 7 bases between them. The CDR3 is made up of 14 amino acids.

This chain connects TRBV27 to TRBJ1-3; D gene uncertain. The germline gives CDR1 MNHEY, CDR2 SMNVEV (reference sequence). Trimming pared 6 bases from V and 4 bases from J, leaving 16 bases between. This CDR3 has 15 residues. The CDR3 reads CASSPTPTRGNTIYF. The DNA of the CDR3 is TGTGCCAGCAGCCCTACCCCAACGAGAGGAAACACCATATATTTT.

The chain uses TRBV6-2 or TRBV6-3 and TRBJ1-2; D gene ambiguous. The germline V and J ends were trimmed by 5 bases and 11 bases, with 21 bases remaining between them. The CDR3 has 14 amino acids. CDR1 is MNHEY and CDR2 is SVGEGT in the germline V gene. The CDR3 protein is CASSTAALRLSYTF. In DNA, the CDR3 is TGTGCCAGCAGTACCGCGGCCCTCCGGCTTTCGTACACCTTC.

The chain has TRBV7-6 and TRBJ2-4; a possible D gene is TRBD2 (6 bases). Germline CDR1 and CDR2: SGHVS and FNYEAQ. The CDR3 has 17 residues. Trimming stripped 4 bases from V and 3 bases from J, with 19 bases between. In DNA form, the CDR3 reads TGTGCCAGCAGCTCCTCTGAGGGGCGCGGGATCAAAAACATTCAGTACTTC. This encodes CASSSSEGRGIKNIQYF.

The chain couples TRBV25-1 to TRBJ2-7; 7 bases agree with TRBD1. CDR3 length: 16 amino acids. Germline assignment: CDR1 MGHDK and CDR2 SYGVNS. V lost 5 bases to trimming and J lost 5 bases; unmatched junction nucleotides: 15. CDR3 in DNA: TGTGCCAGCAGTATGCGAGGGAACAGGGGAAGGAACGAGCAGTACTTC. Amino acids: CASSMRGNRGRNEQYF.